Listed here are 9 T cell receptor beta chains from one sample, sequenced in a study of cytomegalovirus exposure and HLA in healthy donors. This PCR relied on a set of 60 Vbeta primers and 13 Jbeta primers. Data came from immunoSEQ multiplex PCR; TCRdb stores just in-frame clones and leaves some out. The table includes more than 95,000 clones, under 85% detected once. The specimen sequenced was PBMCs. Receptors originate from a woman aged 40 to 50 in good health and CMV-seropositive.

CDR3: CASSSGGERAFF. The CDR3 DNA is TGTGCCAGCAGTTCCGGGGGGGAGAGGGCTTTCTTT. The gene calls are TRBV28 and TRBJ1-1, with TRBD1 as a possible D gene (5 bases). The V end was cut by 4 bases, the J end by 11 bases, with 14 bases between. The CDR3 contains 12 residues. Germline CDR1 reads MDHEN; CDR2 reads SYDVKM.

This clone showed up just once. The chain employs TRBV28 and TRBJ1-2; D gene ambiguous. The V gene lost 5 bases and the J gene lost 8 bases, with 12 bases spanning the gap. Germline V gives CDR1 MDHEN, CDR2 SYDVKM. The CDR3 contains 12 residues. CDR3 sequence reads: CASSPVVGGYTF. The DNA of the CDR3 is TGTGCCAGCAGTCCAGTTGTTGGCGGCTACACCTTC.

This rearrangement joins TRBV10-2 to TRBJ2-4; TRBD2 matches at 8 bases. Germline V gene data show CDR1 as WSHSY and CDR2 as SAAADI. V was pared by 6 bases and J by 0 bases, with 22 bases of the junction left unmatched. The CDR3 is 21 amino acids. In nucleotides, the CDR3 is TGCGCCAGCAGCTGGCGGCTAGCGGGCGGTCAGGAGACCTTAGCCAAAAACATTCAGTACTTC. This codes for CASSWRLAGGQETLAKNIQYF.

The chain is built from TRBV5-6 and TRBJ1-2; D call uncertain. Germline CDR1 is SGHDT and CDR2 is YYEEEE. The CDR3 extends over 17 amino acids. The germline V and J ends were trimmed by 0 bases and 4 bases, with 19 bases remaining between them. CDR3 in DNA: TGTGCCAGCAGCTTGGGAGGCCGGGGATCCCGGGGCTATGGCTACACCTTC. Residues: CASSLGGRGSRGYGYTF.

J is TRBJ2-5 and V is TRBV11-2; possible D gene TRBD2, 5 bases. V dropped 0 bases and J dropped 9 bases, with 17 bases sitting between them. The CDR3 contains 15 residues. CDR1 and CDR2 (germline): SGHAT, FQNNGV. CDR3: CASSLDLASPRAQYF. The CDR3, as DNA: TGTGCCAGCAGCTTAGATCTGGCTAGCCCGAGGGCCCAGTACTTC.

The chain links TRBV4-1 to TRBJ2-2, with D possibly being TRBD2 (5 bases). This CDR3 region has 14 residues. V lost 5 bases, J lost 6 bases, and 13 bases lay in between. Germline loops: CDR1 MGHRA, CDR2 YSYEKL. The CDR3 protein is CASSFFARAGELFF. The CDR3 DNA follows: TGCGCCAGCAGCTTTTTCGCGCGGGCCGGGGAGCTGTTTTTT.

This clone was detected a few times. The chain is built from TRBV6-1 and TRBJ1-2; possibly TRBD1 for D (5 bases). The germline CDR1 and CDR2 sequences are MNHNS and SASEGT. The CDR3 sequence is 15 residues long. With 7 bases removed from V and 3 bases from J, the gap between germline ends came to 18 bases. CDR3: CASTVRGRAYYGYTF. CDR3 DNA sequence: TGTGCCAGCACTGTAAGGGGCAGGGCTTACTATGGCTACACCTTC.

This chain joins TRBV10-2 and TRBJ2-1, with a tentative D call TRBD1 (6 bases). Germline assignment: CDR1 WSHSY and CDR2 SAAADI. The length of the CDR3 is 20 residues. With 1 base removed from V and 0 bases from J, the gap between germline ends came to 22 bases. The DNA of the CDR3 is TGCGCCAGCAGTGAGTTGACCCTCTGGGGGCGGATGGACTCCTACAATGAGCAGTTCTTC. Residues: CASSELTLWGRMDSYNEQFF.

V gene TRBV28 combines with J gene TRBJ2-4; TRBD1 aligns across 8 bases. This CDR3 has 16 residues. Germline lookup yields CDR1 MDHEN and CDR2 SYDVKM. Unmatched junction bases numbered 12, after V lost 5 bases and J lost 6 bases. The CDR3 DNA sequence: TGTGCCAGCAGTCCTCGGACAGGGAAGGGAGGAAACATTCAGTACTTC. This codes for CASSPRTGKGGNIQYF.